This T cell receptor (beta chain) was found in a study of blood T cell repertoires in COVID-19. J lost 0 bases, V lost 4 bases, and 3 bases had no gene match. CDR3 length: 16 residues. CDR1 is SGHNT, CDR2 YENEEA, per germline. Per the authors' pipeline: Amplification from reference gene primers served as the basis for estimated nucleated cell counts. Here immunoSEQ multiplex PCR was the method, and the copy in TCRdb shows in-frame clones only, minus some. V and J calls and clone size are those listed in that table; D and trimming were worked out from the DNA. The repertoire holds about 200,000 clones, 80% seen once, with 7.4% in the top ten. This clone was found once.

This chain uses TRBV11-3 with TRBJ2-3; 11 bases line up with TRBD2. The clonotype comes from a woman aged 40 to 50 with acute COVID-19. The sample was PBMCs or T cells enriched from blood (not recorded which). The CDR3 protein is CASSSTSGRSTDTQYF. The CDR3 nucleotides read TGTGCCAGCAGCTCTACTAGCGGGAGAAGCACAGATACGCAGTATTTT.